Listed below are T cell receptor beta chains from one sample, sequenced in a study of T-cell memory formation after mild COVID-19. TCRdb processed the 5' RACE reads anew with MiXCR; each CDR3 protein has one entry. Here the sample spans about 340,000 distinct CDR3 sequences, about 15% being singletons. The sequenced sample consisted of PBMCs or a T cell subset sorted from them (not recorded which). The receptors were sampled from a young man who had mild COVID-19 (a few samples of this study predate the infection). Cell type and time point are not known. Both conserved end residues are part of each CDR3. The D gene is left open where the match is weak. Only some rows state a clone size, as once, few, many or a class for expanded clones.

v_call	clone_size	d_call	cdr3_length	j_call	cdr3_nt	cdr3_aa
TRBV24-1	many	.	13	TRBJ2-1	TGTGCCACCAGTTACCGAGGGGATAATGAGCAGTTCTTC	CATSYRGDNEQFF
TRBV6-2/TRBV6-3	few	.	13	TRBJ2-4	TGTGCCAGCTGGGACTTAGCCCCTAGCATTCAGTACTTC	CASWDLAPSIQYF
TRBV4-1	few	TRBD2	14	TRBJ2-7	TGCGCCAGCTCGGGACTAGCGGGGGGATACGAGCAGTACTTC	CASSGLAGGYEQYF
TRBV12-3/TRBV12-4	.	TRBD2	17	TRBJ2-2	TGTGCCAGCAGTTTCGCTCTAGCGGGGGGGATAACCGGGGAGCTGTTTTTT	CASSFALAGGITGELFF
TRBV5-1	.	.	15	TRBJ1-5	TGCGCCAGCAGCTTGGATTTCGGGGTCGGTCAGCCCCAGCATTTT	CASSLDFGVGQPQHF
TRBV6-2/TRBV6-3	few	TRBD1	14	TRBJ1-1	TGTGCCAGCAGTCACAGGACAGGATTCACTGAAGCTTTCTTT	CASSHRTGFTEAFF
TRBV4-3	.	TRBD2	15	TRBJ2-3	TGCGCCAGCAGCCGTGGGACTAGCCCAAGAGATACGCAGTATTTT	CASSRGTSPRDTQYF
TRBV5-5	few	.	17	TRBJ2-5	TGTGCCAGCAGCTTGGGCCAGGGGGGACACTACCAAGAGACCCAGTACTTC	CASSLGQGGHYQETQYF
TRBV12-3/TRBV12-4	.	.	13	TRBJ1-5	TGTGCCAGCAGGTCTAATAGCAATCAGCCCCAGCATTTT	CASRSNSNQPQHF
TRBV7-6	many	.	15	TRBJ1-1	TGTGCCAGCAGCTTATTCGAGACGAGGAACACTGAAGCTTTCTTT	CASSLFETRNTEAFF
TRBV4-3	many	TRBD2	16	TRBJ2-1	TGCGCCAGCAGCCAAGAGGAGGGACTAGAGTACAATGAGCAGTTCTTC	CASSQEEGLEYNEQFF
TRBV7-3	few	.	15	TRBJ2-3	TGTGCCAGCAGCTTAACGGGACTTACCACAGATACGCAGTATTTT	CASSLTGLTTDTQYF
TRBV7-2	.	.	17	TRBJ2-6	TGTGCCAGCAGCTTCCCGGGAATTAACTCTGGGGCCAACGTCCTGACTTTC	CASSFPGINSGANVLTF
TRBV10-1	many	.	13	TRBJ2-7	TGCGCCAGCAGCCGGGACACCATCTACGAGCAGTACTTC	CASSRDTIYEQYF
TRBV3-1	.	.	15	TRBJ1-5	TGTGCCAGCAGCCAAGGGGGAGGGGTCGATCAGCCCCAGCATTTT	CASSQGGGVDQPQHF
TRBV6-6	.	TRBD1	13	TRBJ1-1	TGTGCCAGCAGTTACGGGACAGGGGACTTCGCTTTCTTT	CASSYGTGDFAFF
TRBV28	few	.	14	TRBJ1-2	TGTGCCATCTCGTGGCGGCCTTCCAACTATGGCTACACCTTC	CAISWRPSNYGYTF
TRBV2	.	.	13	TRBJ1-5	TGTGCCAGCAGTATCCTAGTACGCCAGCCCCAGCATTTT	CASSILVRQPQHF
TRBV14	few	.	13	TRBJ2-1	TGTGCCAGCAGCCAAGGAGACCACAATGAGCAGTTCTTC	CASSQGDHNEQFF
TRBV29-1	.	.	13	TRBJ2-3	TGCAGCGTTTTTAGGGGGGCCTCAGATACGCAGTATTTT	CSVFRGASDTQYF
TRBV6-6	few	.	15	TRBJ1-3	TGTGCCAGCAGTCCCACCGGGACACCAGGAAACACCATATATTTT	CASSPTGTPGNTIYF
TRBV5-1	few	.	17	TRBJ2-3	TGCGCCAGCAGCTCACTTCCGAGCGGGCTCAACACAGATACGCAGTATTTT	CASSSLPSGLNTDTQYF
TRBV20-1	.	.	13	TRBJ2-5	TGCAGTGCACCCGACAGGATCCAAGAGACCCAGTACTTC	CSAPDRIQETQYF
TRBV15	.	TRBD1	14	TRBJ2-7	TGTGCCACCAGCAGAGATCAGGGGGTCCCCGAGCAGTACTTC	CATSRDQGVPEQYF
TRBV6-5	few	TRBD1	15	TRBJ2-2	TGTGCCAGCAGTCTCAGGGGGTTTGACACCGGGGAGCTGTTTTTT	CASSLRGFDTGELFF
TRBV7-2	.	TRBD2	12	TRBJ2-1	TGTGCCAGCAGCCCCGGGGAGGGGATATGGTTCTTC	CASSPGEGIWFF
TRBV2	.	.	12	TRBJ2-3	TGTGCCAGCAGTAGAAACAAAGATACGCAGTATTTT	CASSRNKDTQYF
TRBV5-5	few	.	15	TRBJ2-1	TGTGCCAGCAGCTTGGGGCTAGCTCGGTATAATGAGCAGTTCTTC	CASSLGLARYNEQFF
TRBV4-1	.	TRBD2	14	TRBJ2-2	TGCGCCAGCAGCCCTATAGCGGGGTCCGGGGAGCTGTTTTTT	CASSPIAGSGELFF
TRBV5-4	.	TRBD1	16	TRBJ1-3	TGTGCCAGCAGCCCCGGGACAGATGTAGGCGGAAACACCATATATTTT	CASSPGTDVGGNTIYF
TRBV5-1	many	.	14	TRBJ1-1	TGCGCCAGCAGCTTGGTGCAGCAGAACACTGAAGCTTTCTTT	CASSLVQQNTEAFF
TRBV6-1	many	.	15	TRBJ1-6	TGTGCCAGCAATCCGACGGATGCGAATCATTCACCCCTCCACTTT	CASNPTDANHSPLHF
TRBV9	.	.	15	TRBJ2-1	TGTGCCAGCAGCGTAGAGCTGTCTAGCTACAATGAGCAGTTCTTC	CASSVELSSYNEQFF
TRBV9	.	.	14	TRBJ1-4	TGTGCCAGCAGCGTCGGGGGGGCTAATGAAAAACTGTTTTTT	CASSVGGANEKLFF
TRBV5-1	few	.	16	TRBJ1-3	TGCGCCAGCAGCTTTGGGGCTCAGGGCCCTGGAAACACCATATATTTT	CASSFGAQGPGNTIYF
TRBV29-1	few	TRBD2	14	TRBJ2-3	TGCAGCGCTCCGGGACTAGCGGGGGGCGATACGCAGTATTTT	CSAPGLAGGDTQYF
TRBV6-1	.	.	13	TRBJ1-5	TGTGCCAGCATGGGCCGTAGCAATCAGCCCCAGCATTTT	CASMGRSNQPQHF
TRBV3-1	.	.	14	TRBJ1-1	TGTGCCAGCAGCCCCCCCAACTTATACACTGAAGCTTTCTTT	CASSPPNLYTEAFF
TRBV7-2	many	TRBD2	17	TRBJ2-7	TGTGCCAGCAGCACCCGGGGAAGCGGGGGACTAACCTACGAGCAGTACTTC	CASSTRGSGGLTYEQYF
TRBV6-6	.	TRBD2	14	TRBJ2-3	TGTGCCAGCATCCAAGGACTAGAGAGAAATACGCAGTATTTT	CASIQGLERNTQYF
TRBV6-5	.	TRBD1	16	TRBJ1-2	TGTGCCAGCAGTGAGGGACAGGGGGCTTGGGACTATGGCTACACCTTC	CASSEGQGAWDYGYTF
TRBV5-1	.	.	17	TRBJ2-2	TGCGCCAGCAGCTTCGGGCCTAGGGAAGCGAACACCGGGGAGCTGTTTTTT	CASSFGPREANTGELFF
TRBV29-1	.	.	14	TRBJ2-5	TGCAGCGTCCCGCTTGGGGGTTATCAAGAGACCCAGTACTTC	CSVPLGGYQETQYF
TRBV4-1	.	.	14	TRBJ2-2	TGCGCCAGCAGCCAAGATCTGGGTACCGGGGAGCTGTTTTTT	CASSQDLGTGELFF